Below, 14 T cell receptor beta chains from the same sample are listed, as sequenced in a study of T cells of healthy individuals (dated by TCRdb to 2017 to 2018). Libraries were prepared through 5' RACE. The sequencer was an Illumina MiSeq. Using fastp at Q25 and MiXCR, TCRdb reprocessed the public reads and kept productive beta chains. A single entry per CDR3 protein holds the most common genes and DNA from its merged rows. The sample includes roughly 87,000 distinct CDR3 sequences, with approximately 16% observed a single time. The ten largest clones represent 6.2% of the sample. The receptors shown here come from a human donor in good health.

This clonotype was picked up many times. V and J are TRBV12-3 or TRBV12-4 and TRBJ2-5, with a tentative D call TRBD2 (6 bases). V lost 7 bases to trimming and J lost 5 bases, with 17 bases between them. The CDR3 contains 14 residues. CDR3 protein: CASTRPGLPETQYF. CDR3 DNA: TGTGCCAGCACCCGACCGGGACTTCCGGAGACCCAGTACTTC.

This clonotype has a handful of counts. The V call is TRBV2, the J call TRBJ2-4; D remains unclear. The CDR3 loop spans 14 amino acids. V lost 6 bases, J lost 4 bases, and 13 bases lay in between. CDR1 and CDR2 (germline): SNHLY, FYNNEI. The chain's CDR3 is CASRRLYGKNIQYF. CDR3 nucleotide sequence: TGTGCCAGCAGAAGGCTATACGGGAAAAACATTCAGTACTTC.

This clonotype was recorded many times. The V call is TRBV7-9, the J call TRBJ1-5; D may be TRBD1 (5 bases). V shed 5 bases and J shed 4 bases, with 12 bases lying between them. The CDR3 is made up of 14 amino acids. The V gene's germline CDR1 is SEHNR and CDR2 FQNEAQ (reference sequence). The CDR3 protein is CASSPIGTNQPQHF. The CDR3 DNA reads TGTGCCAGCAGCCCCATCGGGACGAATCAGCCCCAGCATTTT.

The rearrangement joins TRBV30 to TRBJ2-6; no firm D call. From germline, CDR1 is GTSNPN and CDR2 SVGIG (reference sequence). Trimming took off 0 bases at V and 0 bases at J, with 6 bases between the two ends. CDR3 length equals 15 residues. CDR3 DNA sequence: TGTGCCTGGAGTGTTGGCTCCTCTGGGGCCAACGTCCTGACTTTC. Translated: CAWSVGSSGANVLTF. The full variable domain, with the rest looked up from reference TRBV30 and TRBJ2-6, is SQTIHQWPATLVQPVGSPLSLECTVEGTSNPNLYWYRQAAGRGLQLLFYSVGIGQISSEVPQNLSASRPQDRQFILSSKKLLLSDSGFYLCAWSVGSSGANVLTFGAGSRLTVL.

This clonotype showed up many times. J is TRBJ2-7 and V is TRBV7-9, with unresolved D. V was shortened by 3 bases and J by 2 bases, with 2 bases between the two germline ends. Germline V gene data show CDR1 as SEHNR and CDR2 as FQNEAQ (reference sequence). The CDR3 is made up of 11 amino acids. CDR3 bases: TGTGCCAGCAGCTTCGCCTACGAGCAGTACTTC. It codes for CASSFAYEQYF.

V is TRBV2 and J is TRBJ1-6; 8 positions agree with TRBD1. The germline CDR1 and CDR2 sequences are SNHLY and FYNNEI. Trimming removed 3 bases from V and 10 bases from J; junction bases left unmatched: 5. The CDR3 is made up of 14 amino acids. The CDR3 coding sequence is TGTGCCAGCAGTGAGAGTGACAGGGGCTCACCCCTCCACTTT. It yields the protein CASSESDRGSPLHF.

This clonotype was counted a few times. This chain connects TRBV5-4 to TRBJ2-7, with 8 bases fitting TRBD2. V shed 2 bases, J shed 6 bases, and the junction held 16 bases outside the gene matches. Germline CDR1 SGHNT, CDR2 YYREEE (reference sequence). This CDR3 contains 17 residues. CDR3 in amino acids: CASSLTVVVGRAGEQYF. CDR3 bases: TGTGCCAGCAGCTTAACGGTTGTAGTCGGGAGGGCCGGCGAGCAGTACTTC.

The chain has TRBV5-8 and TRBJ1-5; D gene unclear. CDR3 length equals 14 residues. CDR1 and CDR2 (germline): SGHTS, YDEGEE. Deletions cut 4 bases from V and 9 bases from J, with 17 bases between. CDR3 DNA: TGTGCCAGCAGCCTGGGCTTTACCAGGTCGCCCCAGCATTTT. It yields the protein CASSLGFTRSPQHF. Drawing the rest from reference TRBV5-8 and TRBJ1-5, the complete variable domain is EAGVTQSPTHLIKTRGQQATLRCSPISGHTSVYWYQQALGLGLQFLLWYDEGEERNRGNFPPRFSGRQFPNYSSELNVNALELEDSALYLCASSLGFTRSPQHFGDGTRLSIL.

V and J are TRBV3-1 and TRBJ2-7; 9 bases line up with TRBD2. The trim removed 2 bases at V and 4 bases at J, leaving 6 bases unmatched. The CDR3 consists of 15 residues. The V gene's germline CDR1 is LGHDT and CDR2 YNNKEL (reference sequence). CDR3 DNA: TGTGCCAGCAGCCAATCATCTAGCGGGGCTTACGAGCAGTACTTC. It translates to CASSQSSSGAYEQYF.

In this sample, this clonotype turned up a few times. This sequence joins TRBV28 and TRBJ1-2; the D gene is possibly TRBD1 (5 bases). Trimming removed 3 bases from V and 5 bases from J, with 16 bases in between. CDR3 length equals 15 residues. CDR1 MDHEN and CDR2 SYDVKM come from the germline V gene. The CDR3 DNA is TGTGCCAGCAGTTTGGGACTGACAGAAAGATATGGCTACACCTTC. It is translated as CASSLGLTERYGYTF.

The chain combines TRBV5-1 with TRBJ2-2, with D unclear. V was cut by 3 bases and J by 3 bases, with 6 bases left in between. The CDR3 is made up of 13 amino acids. CDR1 SGHRS and CDR2 YFSETQ come from the germline V gene. The DNA for the CDR3 is TGCGCCAGCAGCTCTCAGTACACCGGGGAGCTGTTTTTT. Protein sequence: CASSSQYTGELFF.

The V gene is TRBV12-3 or TRBV12-4, the J gene TRBJ1-3; D is unclear. This CDR3 is built from 16 residues. With 5 bases removed from V and 3 bases from J, the gap between germline ends came to 17 bases. The chain's CDR3 is CASSPRRAVDGNTIYF. CDR3 nucleotide sequence: TGTGCCAGCAGTCCCCGACGGGCCGTAGATGGAAACACCATATATTTT.

There are many counts of this clonotype. The V gene is TRBV28, the J gene TRBJ1-2, with a tentative D call TRBD1 (5 bases). CDR3 length: 15 residues. The V gene's germline CDR1 is MDHEN and CDR2 SYDVKM. Trimming took 5 bases from V and 8 from J, leaving 21 bases between them. Here the CDR3 reads CASSPALWGFRGYTF. CDR3 bases: TGTGCCAGCAGTCCAGCCCTTTGGGGGTTTCGAGGCTACACCTTC.

This clonotype was recorded a few times. The chain couples TRBV20-1 to TRBJ2-3, with 7 bases identical to TRBD2. The length of the CDR3 is 16 residues. The germline V gene has CDR1 DFQATT and CDR2 SNEGSKA (reference sequence). The V and J ends lost 6 bases and 6 bases, in that order; junction bases with no gene match: 18. The CDR3 nucleotides are TGCAGTGCCCTGCCTAGTGGCCTCCCCGGGGGGGATACGCAGTATTTT. It specifies CSALPSGLPGGDTQYF.